Given below is one T cell receptor (beta chain) in context. The data originate from a study of blood T cell repertoires in COVID-19. Germline V gene sequence: CDR1 SGHAT, CDR2 FQNNGV. J gave up 5 bases and V 2 bases, and 2 bases lay outside the gene matches. This CDR3 region has 14 residues. Assay: immunoSEQ multiplex PCR; the TCRdb copy retains only in-frame clones and omits some. The sample has approximately 170,000 clones, around 80% seen once. The chain employs TRBV11-2 and TRBJ2-7; 11 bases are a match to TRBD2. Sequencing used peripheral blood. The TCR originated in a woman older than 75 with acute or convalescent COVID-19. The CDR3 loop reads CASSLSTSGDEQYF. The DNA of the CDR3 is TGTGCCAGCAGCTTATCGACTAGCGGGGACGAGCAGTACTTC.